Below, 28 T cell receptor beta chains from the same sample are listed, as sequenced in a study of immune evolution from preneoplasia to lung adenocarcinoma. Sequencing was performed with immunoSEQ multiplex PCR; in TCRdb, only in-frame clones are kept and a portion is missing. The sample lists under 4,500 clones; approximately 90% were seen once. The sample comprised FFPE lung adenocarcinoma in situ tissue. Receptor source: a person aged 55-80 years with lung adenocarcinoma.

The rearrangement uses TRBV19 and TRBJ1-5; D unresolved. This CDR3 is built from 12 residues. Germline values: CDR1 LNHDA, CDR2 SQIVND (reference sequence). The germline V and J ends were trimmed by 6 bases and 1 base, with 4 bases remaining between them. The CDR3 sequence: CASSPSNQPQHF. The CDR3, as DNA: TGTGCCAGTAGCCCAAGCAATCAGCCCCAGCATTTT.

The CDR3 here is CASSLSGQRGSYNEQFF. The CDR3, as DNA: TGTGCCAGCAGCTTGTCGGGCCAGCGAGGCTCCTACAATGAGCAGTTCTTC. The chain joins TRBV5-4 to TRBJ2-1; D gene unclear. Between the trimmed V and J ends, which lost 1 base and 0 bases, there was a span of 14 bases. CDR1 and CDR2 from the germline V gene are SGHNT and YYREEE (reference sequence). This CDR3 has 17 amino acids.

On this clone itself: The junction differs from germline at one of its ends, possibly a read error. The chain combines TRBV27 with TRBJ2-7; tentative D call: TRBD1 (5 bases). Germline values: CDR1 MNHEY, CDR2 SMNVEV (reference sequence). This CDR3 contains 15 residues. DNA of the CDR3: TGTGCCAGCAGTTTAAGGGGCCCCCTCCAGGGTCGGTTGCACTTC. Translating gives CASSLRGPLQGRLHF.

The chain has TRBV28 and TRBJ2-7; a possible D gene is TRBD2 (6 bases). Germline V gene data show CDR1 as MDHEN and CDR2 as SYDVKM. Trimming took 4 bases from V and 1 from J, leaving 14 bases between them. The CDR3 covers 15 residues. The CDR3 DNA sequence: TGTGCCAGCAGTTGGTTGGAGGGGAGATCCTACGAGCAGTACTTC. It translates to CASSWLEGRSYEQYF.

The rearrangement joins TRBV11-2 to TRBJ2-7, with 10 bases that match TRBD2. The CDR3 sequence is 15 residues long. V shed 5 bases and J 7 bases; nucleotides not matched to a gene: 11. Germline assignment: CDR1 SGHAT and CDR2 FQNNGV. CDR3 nucleotides: TGTGCCAGCAGCCGCCTAGCGGGGGCATTACGAGAGCAGTACTTC. Translation: CASSRLAGALREQYF.

The V and J genes are TRBV11-1 and TRBJ2-3; D is tentatively TRBD1 or TRBD2 (5 bases each). The V and J ends lost 3 bases and 6 bases respectively, with 13 bases between them. The CDR3 is 14 amino acids. The V gene's germline CDR1 is SGHAT and CDR2 FQDESV (reference sequence). The CDR3 sequence is CASSFDTGGDTQYF. The CDR3 DNA is TGTGCCAGCAGCTTTGATACAGGCGGGGATACGCAGTATTTT.

V is TRBV4-1 and J is TRBJ2-7; TRBD2 agrees at 9 bases. The CDR3 loop spans 20 amino acids. V trimming: 4 bases; J trimming: 2 bases; junction bases outside the gene matches: 21. Germline assignment: CDR1 MGHRA and CDR2 YSYEKL. CDR3 amino acids: CASSRGGLAGLGLLAYEQYF. CDR3 nucleotides: TGCGCCAGCAGCCGCGGGGGGCTAGCGGGACTGGGCCTCTTGGCCTACGAGCAGTACTTC.

The genes are TRBV7-2 and TRBJ2-1, with D tentatively TRBD1 (5 bases). Germline loops: CDR1 SGHTA, CDR2 FQGNSA. Deletions cut 5 bases from V and 8 bases from J, with 19 bases between. This CDR3 spans 15 amino acids. The CDR3 region has the DNA TGTGCCAGCAGCCGTTGGATCAGGGCGGCGGATGAGCAGTTCTTC. Translating it yields CASSRWIRAADEQFF. The variable domain in full, completed from reference TRBV7-2 and TRBJ2-1, reads GAGVSQSPSNKVTEKGKDVELRCDPISGHTALYWYRQSLGQGLEFLIYFQGNSAPDKSGLPSDRFSAERTGGSVSTLTIQRTQQEDSAVYLCASSRWIRAADEQFFGPGTRLTVL.

V usage is TRBV15 and J usage is TRBJ2-2; tentatively, D is TRBD1 (6 bases). CDR1 is LNHNV, CDR2 YYDKDF, per germline (reference sequence). The CDR3 is made up of 16 amino acids. Trimming took 2 bases from V and 1 from J, leaving 11 bases between them. The CDR3 is CATSRQGWGNTGELFF. As DNA, the CDR3 is TGTGCCACCAGCAGACAGGGGTGGGGGAACACCGGGGAGCTGTTTTTT.

In this sample, this clone turned up once. This chain connects TRBV6-6 to TRBJ1-2; 9 nucleotides align to TRBD1. The germline V gene encodes CDR1 MNHNY and CDR2 SVGAGI (reference sequence). The ends lost 6 bases at V and 3 bases at J; junction bases unmatched: 2. The CDR3 length is 13 residues. This CDR3 reads CASRGQGDYGYTF. DNA of the CDR3: TGTGCCAGCAGGGGACAGGGCGACTATGGCTACACCTTC.

CDR3 nucleotide sequence: TGCAGCGCGTACGAAACGGAGCACGAGCAGTACTTC. This translates into CSAYETEHEQYF. This chain uses TRBV29-1 with TRBJ2-7; D gene ambiguous. With 7 bases removed from V and 5 bases from J, the gap between germline ends came to 15 bases. The CDR3 is 12 amino acids. The V gene's germline CDR1 is SQVTM and CDR2 ANQGSEA.

The chain carries TRBV28 and TRBJ2-1; the D gene is possibly TRBD2 (5 bases). Trimming pared 8 bases from V and 3 bases from J, leaving 5 bases between. The CDR3 is 11 amino acids. Germline CDR1 and CDR2: MDHEN and SYDVKM. The CDR3 protein is CASGSYNEQFF. The CDR3 DNA sequence: TGTGCCAGCGGGAGCTACAATGAGCAGTTCTTC.

The chain combines TRBV5-1 with TRBJ2-3, with 8 positions matching TRBD2. The CDR3 consists of 16 residues. In germline, CDR1 is SGHRS, CDR2 YFSETQ. Trimming removed 7 bases from V and 0 bases from J; junction bases left unmatched: 10. The CDR3: CASQFKTGGSTDTQYF. The CDR3 DNA reads as TGCGCCAGCCAATTCAAAACGGGGGGGAGCACAGATACGCAGTATTTT.

V and J are TRBV7-9 and TRBJ1-1, with D uncertain. Germline lookup yields CDR1 SEHNR and CDR2 FQNEAQ (reference sequence). The length of the CDR3 is 13 residues. The ends were cut back, 6 bases at V and 0 bases at J, with 8 bases in the middle. Here the CDR3 reads CASRSPLNTEAFF. CDR3 coding DNA: TGTGCCAGCAGATCTCCACTGAACACTGAAGCTTTCTTT.

For this clone: Distinct nucleotide sequences in the sample also encode this CDR3. The chain combines TRBV7-2 with TRBJ2-7, with 9 bases that match TRBD1. Germline-derived CDR1 and CDR2 are SGHTA and FQGNSA. The CDR3 is 15 amino acids. V trimming: 4 bases; J trimming: 4 bases; junction bases outside the gene matches: 8. The CDR3, as DNA: TGTGCCAGCAGCTCAGGAGGGACAGGGTCTTACGAGCAGTACTTC. This translates into CASSSGGTGSYEQYF.

The chain employs TRBV6-5 and TRBJ1-4; TRBD1 is a possible D gene (5 bases). Germline-derived CDR1 and CDR2 are MNHEY and SVGAGI. Trimming stripped 2 bases from V and 7 bases from J, with 17 bases between. This CDR3 contains 16 residues. DNA for the CDR3: TGTGCCAGCAGTTACGTAGGGGCTAGAGGGCGTGAAAAACTGTTTTTT. It encodes CASSYVGARGREKLFF.

This clone was seen a single time. CDR3 protein: CASSPGINTDTQYF. The CDR3 nucleotides read TGTGCCAGCAGCCCCGGGATTAACACAGATACGCAGTATTTT. The rearrangement links TRBV16 to TRBJ2-3, with D perhaps TRBD2 (5 bases). Trimming shortened V by 4 bases and J by 2 bases, and 10 bases separated the two germline ends. CDR1 and CDR2 (germline): KGHSY, FQNENV. The CDR3 runs 14 residues.

The V and J genes are TRBV27 and TRBJ1-1, with D unclear. The length of the CDR3 is 13 residues. Trimming removed 3 bases at V and 4 bases at J, with 9 bases between. Germline values: CDR1 MNHEY, CDR2 SMNVEV (reference sequence). The CDR3 DNA sequence: TGTGCCAGCAGTTTCGGCTGGGGCACTGAAGCTTTCTTT. Its protein product is CASSFGWGTEAFF.

J is TRBJ2-3 and V is TRBV25-1; D perhaps matches TRBD2 (6 bases). This CDR3 is 14 amino acids long. V shed 2 bases and J shed 3 bases, with 9 bases lying between them. Germline CDR1 and CDR2: MGHDK and SYGVNS. The CDR3 region is CASSETGATDTQYF. For the CDR3, the DNA is TGTGCCAGCAGTGAAACGGGAGCTACAGATACGCAGTATTTT.

The CDR3 DNA follows: TGCGCCAGCAGTGAGTCGGGACCTGTGTTGGAGCAGTACTTC. Protein: CASSESGPVLEQYF. The chain couples TRBV10-1 to TRBJ2-7; the D call may be TRBD1 or TRBD2 (5 bases each). CDR3 size: 14 residues. In germline, CDR1 is WNHNN, CDR2 SYGVQD (reference sequence). With 0 bases removed from V and 7 bases from J, the gap between germline ends came to 13 bases.

The chain is built from TRBV4-1 and TRBJ1-6; maybe TRBD1 (5 bases). Trimming removed 0 bases from V and 1 base from J, with 10 bases in between. Germline V gene sequence: CDR1 MGHRA, CDR2 YSYEKL. The CDR3 spans 17 residues. The CDR3 sequence: CASSQDRDGSYNSPLHF. CDR3 nucleotides: TGCGCCAGCAGCCAAGACAGGGATGGGTCCTATAATTCACCCCTCCACTTT.

The chain has TRBV19 and TRBJ2-4, with TRBD1 matching over 9 bases. With V trimmed by 5 bases and J by 7 bases, 6 bases remained unmatched. Germline CDR1 and CDR2: LNHDA and SQIVND (reference sequence). This CDR3 region has 14 residues. DNA for the CDR3: TGTGCCAGTAGTTGGGACAGGGAGGGTAACATTCAGTACTTC. It yields the protein CASSWDREGNIQYF.

The chain links TRBV5-8 to TRBJ2-3; TRBD2 matches at 11 bases. The CDR3 totals 16 residues. The V segment lost 3 bases and the J segment 2 bases; nucleotides outside the gene matches: 5. The germline V gene has CDR1 SGHTS and CDR2 YDEGEE. The chain's CDR3 is CASSSGTSGNTDTQYF. CDR3 DNA sequence: TGTGCCAGCAGCTCCGGGACTAGCGGAAACACAGATACGCAGTATTTT. The full variable domain, rest sourced from reference TRBV5-8 and TRBJ2-3, is EAGVTQSPTHLIKTRGQQATLRCSPISGHTSVYWYQQALGLGLQFLLWYDEGEERNRGNFPPRFSGRQFPNYSSELNVNALELEDSALYLCASSSGTSGNTDTQYFGPGTRLTVL.

The table lists this clone with a count of one. The genes are TRBV30 and TRBJ2-7, with 8 bases matching TRBD1. CDR3 length: 16 amino acids. With V trimmed by 1 base and J by 6 bases, 14 bases remained unmatched. From germline, CDR1 is GTSNPN and CDR2 SVGIG (reference sequence). The CDR3 is CAWSGLSGTGPSEQYF. The DNA for the CDR3 is TGTGCCTGGAGTGGTCTTTCGGGGACAGGACCCTCCGAGCAGTACTTC.

V is TRBV27 and J is TRBJ2-2; D remains unclear. Deletions cut 0 bases from V and 6 bases from J, with 14 bases between. The length of the CDR3 is 16 residues. Germline values: CDR1 MNHEY, CDR2 SMNVEV (reference sequence). The CDR3, as DNA: TGTGCCAGCAGTTTATCCATAATTAGAGTCCCCGGGGAGCTGTTTTTT. Its protein is CASSLSIIRVPGELFF.

The V gene is TRBV11-2, the J gene TRBJ1-2; a weak D match, TRBD1 (5 bases). The germline V gene encodes CDR1 SGHAT and CDR2 FQNNGV. V lost 5 bases and J lost 4, with 14 bases in between. The CDR3 runs to 14 residues. The CDR3, as DNA: TGTGCCAGCAGCCCCGGGACTGCGATCTATGGCTACACCTTC. Amino acids: CASSPGTAIYGYTF.

The chain links TRBV25-1 to TRBJ1-5, with D hard to call. V lost 5 bases to trimming and J lost 5 bases, with 13 bases between them. Germline assignment: CDR1 MGHDK and CDR2 SYGVNS. The CDR3 consists of 14 residues. The CDR3 bases are TGTGCCAGCAGTAGAGTCGAAGCCGATCAGCCCCAGCATTTT. This translates into CASSRVEADQPQHF. Using reference TRBV25-1 and TRBJ1-5 for the parts outside the CDR3, the full variable domain is EADIYQTPRYLVIGTGKKITLECSQTMGHDKMYWYQQDPGMELHLIHYSYGVNSTEKGDLSSESTVSRIRTEHFPLTLESARPSHTSQYLCASSRVEADQPQHFGDGTRLSIL.

The rearrangement links TRBV10-3 to TRBJ1-1; D remains unclear. The CDR3 is made up of 12 amino acids. The germline V and J ends were trimmed by 3 bases and 1 base, with 3 bases remaining between them. Germline lookup yields CDR1 ENHRY and CDR2 SYGVKD. For the CDR3, the DNA is TGTGCCATCAGTGAAGAGAACACTGAAGCTTTCTTT. Translating it yields CAISEENTEAFF.